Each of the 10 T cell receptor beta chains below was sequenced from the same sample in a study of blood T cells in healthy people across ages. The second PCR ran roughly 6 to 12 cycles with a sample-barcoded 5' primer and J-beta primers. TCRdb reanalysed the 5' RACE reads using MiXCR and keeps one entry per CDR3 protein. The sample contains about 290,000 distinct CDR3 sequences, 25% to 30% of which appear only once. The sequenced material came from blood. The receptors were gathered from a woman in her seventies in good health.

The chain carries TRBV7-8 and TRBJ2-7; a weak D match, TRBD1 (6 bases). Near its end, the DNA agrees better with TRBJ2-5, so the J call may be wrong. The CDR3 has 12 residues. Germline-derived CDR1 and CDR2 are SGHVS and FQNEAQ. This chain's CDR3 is CASRTGTQTQYF. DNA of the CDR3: TGTGCCAGCAGAACAGGGACGCAGACCCAGTACTTC.

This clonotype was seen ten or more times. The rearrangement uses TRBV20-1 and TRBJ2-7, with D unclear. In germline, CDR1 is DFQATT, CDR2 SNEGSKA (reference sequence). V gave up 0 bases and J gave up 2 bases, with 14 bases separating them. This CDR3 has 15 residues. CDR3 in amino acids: CSARDPRRSTYEQYF. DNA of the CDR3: TGCAGTGCTAGAGATCCACGGCGGAGCACCTACGAGCAGTACTTC.

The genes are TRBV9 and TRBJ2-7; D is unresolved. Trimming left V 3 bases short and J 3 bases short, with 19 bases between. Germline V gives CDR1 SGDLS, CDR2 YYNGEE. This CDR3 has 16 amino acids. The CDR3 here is CASSGPFRIAVYEQYF. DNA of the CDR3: TGTGCCAGCAGCGGCCCGTTTCGGATAGCCGTCTACGAGCAGTACTTC.

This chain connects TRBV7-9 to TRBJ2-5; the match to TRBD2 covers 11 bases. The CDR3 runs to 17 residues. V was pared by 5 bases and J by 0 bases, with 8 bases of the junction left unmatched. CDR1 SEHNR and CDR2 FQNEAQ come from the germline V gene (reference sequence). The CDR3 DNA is TGTGCCAGCAGCCTTTTAGCGGGAGGGCCCGACCAAGAGACCCAGTACTTC. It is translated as CASSLLAGGPDQETQYF.

The CDR3 DNA sequence: TGTGCCAGCTGGACTAGCGGGACTAGCACAGATACGCAGTATTTT. This codes for CASWTSGTSTDTQYF. The genes are TRBV12-3 or TRBV12-4 and TRBJ2-3; 12 positions agree with TRBD2. Trimming at V came to 8 bases and at J to 0 bases, leaving 3 bases not matched to a gene. The CDR3 extends over 15 amino acids.

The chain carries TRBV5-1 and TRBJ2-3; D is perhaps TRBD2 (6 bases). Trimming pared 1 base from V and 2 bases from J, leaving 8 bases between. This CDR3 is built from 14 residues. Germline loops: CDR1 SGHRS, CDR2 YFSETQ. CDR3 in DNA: TGCGCCAGCAGCTTGCGGGACTCCACAGATACGCAGTATTTT. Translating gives CASSLRDSTDTQYF. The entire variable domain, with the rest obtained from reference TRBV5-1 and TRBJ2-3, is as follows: KAGVTQTPRYLIKTRGQQVTLSCSPISGHRSVSWYQQTPGQGLQFLFEYFSETQRNKGNFPGRFSGRQFSNSRSEMNVSTLELGDSALYLCASSLRDSTDTQYFGPGTRLTVL.

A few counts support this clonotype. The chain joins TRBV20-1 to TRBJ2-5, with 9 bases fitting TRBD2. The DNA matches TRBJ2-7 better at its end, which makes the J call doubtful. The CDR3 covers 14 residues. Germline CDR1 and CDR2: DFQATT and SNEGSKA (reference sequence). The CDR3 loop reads CSAPLAGVRPEQYF. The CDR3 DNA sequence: TGCAGTGCTCCACTAGCGGGCGTCCGCCCCGAGCAGTACTTC.

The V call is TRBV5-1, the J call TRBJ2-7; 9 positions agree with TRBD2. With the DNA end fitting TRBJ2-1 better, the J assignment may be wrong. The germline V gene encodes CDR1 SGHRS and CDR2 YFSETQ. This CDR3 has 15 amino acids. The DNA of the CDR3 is TGCGCCAGCACCGGTGGGGGACTAGCAGACAATGAGCAGTTCTTC. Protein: CASTGGGLADNEQFF.

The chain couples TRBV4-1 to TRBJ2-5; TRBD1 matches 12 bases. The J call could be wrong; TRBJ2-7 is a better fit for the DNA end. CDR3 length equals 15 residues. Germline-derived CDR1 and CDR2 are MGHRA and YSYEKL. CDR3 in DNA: TGCGCCAGCAGCCTAGGGGACAGGGGGCGCGGCGAGCAGTACTTC. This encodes CASSLGDRGRGEQYF.

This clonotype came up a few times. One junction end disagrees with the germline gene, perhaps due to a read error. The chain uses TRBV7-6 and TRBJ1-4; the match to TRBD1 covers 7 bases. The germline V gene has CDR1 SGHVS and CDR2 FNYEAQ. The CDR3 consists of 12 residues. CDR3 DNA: TGCGCCAGCGGGACAGCGAATGAAAAACTGTCTTTT. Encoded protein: CASGTANEKLSF.